This paragraph covers one T cell receptor (beta chain) sequence. These data come from a study of shared T cell receptors in the human thymus. Looked up from germline, CDR1 is SGDLS and CDR2 is YYNGEE. Trimming pared 0 bases from V and 6 bases from J, leaving 7 bases between. The CDR3 contains 13 residues. TCRdb keeps only in-frame clones here, not all; method: immunoSEQ multiplex PCR. Of under 850,000 clones listed, approximately 88% are singletons. The sample was also linked to a second study, of human thymus T cells. That paper notes: Having corrective surgery for congenital heart defects, healthy Finnish infants were the ones who donated. Thymic samples were excised during corrective heart operations. Among thymic and blood repertoires, usage of V and J genes appeared biased.

The source is a boy under two years old with a congenital heart defect. The chain employs TRBV9 and TRBJ2-1; D might be TRBD2 (6 bases). The sample taken for sequencing was thymocytes. The DNA of the CDR3 is TGTGCCAGCAGCGTAGAACTAGCCAATGAGCAGTTCTTC. This translates into CASSVELANEQFF.